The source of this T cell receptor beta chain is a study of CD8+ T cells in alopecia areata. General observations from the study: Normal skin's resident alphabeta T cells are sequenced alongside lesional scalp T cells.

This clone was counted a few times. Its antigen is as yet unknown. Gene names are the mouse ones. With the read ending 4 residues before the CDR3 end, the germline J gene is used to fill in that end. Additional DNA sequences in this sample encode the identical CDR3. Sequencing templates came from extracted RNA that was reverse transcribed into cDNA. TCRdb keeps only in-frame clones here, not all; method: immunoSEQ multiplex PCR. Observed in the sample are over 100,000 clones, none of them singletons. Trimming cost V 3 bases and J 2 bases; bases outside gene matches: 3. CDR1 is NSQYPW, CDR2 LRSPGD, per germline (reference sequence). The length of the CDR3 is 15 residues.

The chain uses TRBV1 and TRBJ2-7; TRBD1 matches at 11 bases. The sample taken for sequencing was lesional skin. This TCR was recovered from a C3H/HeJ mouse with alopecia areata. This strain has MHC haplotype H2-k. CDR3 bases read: TGCACCTGCAGTGCTCGGACAGGGGGCACCTAT. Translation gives CTCSARTGGTY. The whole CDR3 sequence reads CTCSARTGGTYEQYF.